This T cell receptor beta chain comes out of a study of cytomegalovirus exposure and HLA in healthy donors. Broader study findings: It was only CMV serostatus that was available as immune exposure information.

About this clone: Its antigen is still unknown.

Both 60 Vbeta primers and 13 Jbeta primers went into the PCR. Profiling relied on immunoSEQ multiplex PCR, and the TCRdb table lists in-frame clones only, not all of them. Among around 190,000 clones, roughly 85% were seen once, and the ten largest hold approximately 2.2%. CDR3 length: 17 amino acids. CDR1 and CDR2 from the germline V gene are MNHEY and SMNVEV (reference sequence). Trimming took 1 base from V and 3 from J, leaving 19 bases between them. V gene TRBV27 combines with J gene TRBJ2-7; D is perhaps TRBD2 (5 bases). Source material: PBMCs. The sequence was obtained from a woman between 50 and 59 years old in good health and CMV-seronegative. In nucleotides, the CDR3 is TGTGCCAGCAGTTTATTTTATAGTCCGGACTCGTACTACGAGCAGTACTTC. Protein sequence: CASSLFYSPDSYYEQYF.